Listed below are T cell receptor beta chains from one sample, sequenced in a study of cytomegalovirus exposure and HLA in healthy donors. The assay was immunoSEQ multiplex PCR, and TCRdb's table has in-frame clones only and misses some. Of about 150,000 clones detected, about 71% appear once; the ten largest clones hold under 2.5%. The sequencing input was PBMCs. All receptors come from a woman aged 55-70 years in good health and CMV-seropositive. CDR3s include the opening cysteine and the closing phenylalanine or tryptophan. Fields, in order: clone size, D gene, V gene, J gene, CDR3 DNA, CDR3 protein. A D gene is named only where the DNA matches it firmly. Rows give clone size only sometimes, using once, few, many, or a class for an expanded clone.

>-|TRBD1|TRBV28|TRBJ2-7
TGTGCCAGCAGAGGGACAGGGCAATCCTACGAGCAGTACTTC
CASRGTGQSYEQYF
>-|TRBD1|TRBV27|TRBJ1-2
TGTGCCAGCAGGACAGGGGGCGCAGGTGGCTACACCTTC
CASRTGGAGGYTF
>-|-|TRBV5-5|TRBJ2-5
TGTGCCAGCAGCTTTGGGCAGCTCCAAGAGACCCAGTACTTC
CASSFGQLQETQYF
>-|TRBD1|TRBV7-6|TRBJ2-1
TGTGCCAGCAGCCACAGAGGGCAGGGGGAAAGGAATGAGCAGTTCTTC
CASSHRGQGERNEQFF
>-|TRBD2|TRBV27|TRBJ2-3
TGTGCCAGCAGTTTGTCTAGCGGATCGGGTACGCAGTATTTT
CASSLSSGSGTQYF
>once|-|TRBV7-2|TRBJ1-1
TGTGCCAGCAGCTATAGGCACGGGGTGAGTGGAGCTTTCTTT
CASSYRHGVSGAFF
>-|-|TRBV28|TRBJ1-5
TGTGCCAGCAGCCAGGGGACCTTCGGAAATCAGCCCCAGCATTTT
CASSQGTFGNQPQHF
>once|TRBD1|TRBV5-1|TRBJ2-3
TGCGCCAGCAGCTTCCCGCGACAGGGGCAAGATACGCAGTATTTT
CASSFPRQGQDTQYF
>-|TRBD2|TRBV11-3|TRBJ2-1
TGTGCCAGCAGCCCCCTCGGGGGGACCGATGAGCAGTTCTTC
CASSPLGGTDEQFF
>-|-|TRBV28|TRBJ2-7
TGTGCCAGCAGTCTGACAGAATCCTACGAGCAGTACTTC
CASSLTESYEQYF
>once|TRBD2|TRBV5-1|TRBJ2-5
TGCGCCAGCAGCTCCGGGACTAGCGGGTTTCAAGAGACCCAGTACTTC
CASSSGTSGFQETQYF
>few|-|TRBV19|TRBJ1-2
TGTGCCAGTAGTCCGACAGACAACTATGGCTACACCTTC
CASSPTDNYGYTF
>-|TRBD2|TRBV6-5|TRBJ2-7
TGTGCCAGCGGAGGACTAGCAACCGAGCAGTACTTC
CASGGLATEQYF
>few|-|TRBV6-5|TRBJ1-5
TGTGCCAGCAGCGGTGGCAGGGACAACCAGCCCCAGCATTTT
CASSGGRDNQPQHF
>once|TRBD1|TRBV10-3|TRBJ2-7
TGTGCCTCGCAGGGGGGGACAGGGTACTCCGAGCAGTACTTC
CASQGGTGYSEQYF
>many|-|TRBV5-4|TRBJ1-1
TGTGCCAGCGGTGAGATGAACACTGAAGCTTTCTTT
CASGEMNTEAFF
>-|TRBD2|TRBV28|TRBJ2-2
TGTGCCAGCAGTTTTCGGGAGGCACGGGGAACCGGGGAGCTGTTTTTT
CASSFREARGTGELFF
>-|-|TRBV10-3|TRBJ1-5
TGTGCCATCAGTGAGTCGCGCGGAAATCAGCCCCAGCATTTT
CAISESRGNQPQHF
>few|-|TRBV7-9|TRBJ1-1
TGTGCCAGCAGCTTTAGAAAGAACACTGAAGCTTTCTTT
CASSFRKNTEAFF
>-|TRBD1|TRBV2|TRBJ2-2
TGTGCCAGCAGTGAAGTAGGGACAGGGTCCACCGGGGAGCTGTTTTTT
CASSEVGTGSTGELFF
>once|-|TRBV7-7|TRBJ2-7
TGTGCCAGCAGTCCGACTTTATGCGAGCAGTACTTC
CASSPTLCEQYF
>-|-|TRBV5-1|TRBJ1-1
TGCGCCAGCAGCTTGCGTCAGGGGAACACTGAAGCTTTCTTT
CASSLRQGNTEAFF
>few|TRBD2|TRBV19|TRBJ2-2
TGTGCCAGTACCAGACTAGCGGGCACCGGGGAGCTGTTTTTT
CASTRLAGTGELFF
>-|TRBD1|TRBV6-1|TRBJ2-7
TGTGCCAGCAGTCCGACAGGGCCCTACGAGCAGTACTTC
CASSPTGPYEQYF
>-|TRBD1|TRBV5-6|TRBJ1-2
TGTGCCAGCAGCCACTCCGGACAGGGTGCCTATGGCTACACCTTC
CASSHSGQGAYGYTF